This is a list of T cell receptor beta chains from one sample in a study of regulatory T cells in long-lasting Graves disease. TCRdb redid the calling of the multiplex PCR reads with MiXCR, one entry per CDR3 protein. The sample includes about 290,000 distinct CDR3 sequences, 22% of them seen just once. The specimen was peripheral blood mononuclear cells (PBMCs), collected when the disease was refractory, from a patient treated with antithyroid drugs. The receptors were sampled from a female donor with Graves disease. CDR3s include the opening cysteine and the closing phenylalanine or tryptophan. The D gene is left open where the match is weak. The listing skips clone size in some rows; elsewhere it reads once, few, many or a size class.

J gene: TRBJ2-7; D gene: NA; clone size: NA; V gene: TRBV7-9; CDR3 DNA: TGTGCCAGCAGCTTAGCGGAAGGTTCCTACGAGCAGAACTTC; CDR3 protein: CASSLAEGSYEQNF
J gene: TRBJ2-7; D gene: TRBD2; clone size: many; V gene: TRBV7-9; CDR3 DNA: TGTGCCAGCAGAGCGGGAGCATCCTACGAGCAGTACTTC; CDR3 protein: CASRAGASYEQYF
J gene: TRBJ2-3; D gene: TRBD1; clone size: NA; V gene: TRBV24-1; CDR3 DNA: TGTGCCACCAGTGGACCCGGGACAGGGATAAGCACAGATACGCAGTATTTT; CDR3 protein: CATSGPGTGISTDTQYF
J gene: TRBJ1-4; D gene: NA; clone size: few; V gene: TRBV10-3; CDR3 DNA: TGTGCCATCAGTGAGGCAGGGTGGGGAAATGAAAAACTGTTTTTT; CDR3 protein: CAISEAGWGNEKLFF
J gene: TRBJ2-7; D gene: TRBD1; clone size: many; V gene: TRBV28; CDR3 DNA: TGTGCCAGCAGTCCAGGGGACAGGGCGTCGGGCGAGCAGTACTTC; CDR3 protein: CASSPGDRASGEQYF
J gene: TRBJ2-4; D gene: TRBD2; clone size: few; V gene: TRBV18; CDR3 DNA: TGTGCCAGCTCACCGACTAGCGGGAGGGCCGGTCTTGGAAACATTCAGTACTTC; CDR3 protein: CASSPTSGRAGLGNIQYF
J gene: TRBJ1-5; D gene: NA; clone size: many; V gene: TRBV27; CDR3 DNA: TGTGCCAGCGGGAGCAATCAGCCCCAGCATTTT; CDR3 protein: CASGSNQPQHF
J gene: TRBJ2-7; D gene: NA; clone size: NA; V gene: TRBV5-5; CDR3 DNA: TGTGCCAGCTCCCCCCCGAGGGGAGCGGGGACAGCCTACGAGCAGTACTTC; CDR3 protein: CASSPPRGAGTAYEQYF
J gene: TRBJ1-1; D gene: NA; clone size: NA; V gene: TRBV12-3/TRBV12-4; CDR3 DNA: TGTGCCAGCAGTTATGTCGATGGCAGTCGGGCTTTCTTT; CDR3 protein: CASSYVDGSRAFF
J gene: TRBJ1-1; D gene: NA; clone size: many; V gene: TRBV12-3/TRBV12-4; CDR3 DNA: TGTGCCAGCAGTTTATTGGGGTGGTTGGGGGGCGGGTTCGATGCTTTCTTT; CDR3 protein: CASSLLGWLGGGFDAFF
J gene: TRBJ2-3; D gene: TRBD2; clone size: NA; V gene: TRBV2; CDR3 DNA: TGTGCCAGCACCCCCCCGGCTAGCGGGAGAGATACGCAGTATTTT; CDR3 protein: CASTPPASGRDTQYF
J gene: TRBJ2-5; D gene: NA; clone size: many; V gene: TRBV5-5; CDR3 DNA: TGTGCCAGCCAGTACCGTCAAGAGACCCAGTACTTC; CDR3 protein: CASQYRQETQYF
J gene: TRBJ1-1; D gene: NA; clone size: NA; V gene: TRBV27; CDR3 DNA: TGTGCCAGCGGCCCTAGGGGGGGTGGTCCCACTGAAGCTTTCTTT; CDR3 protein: CASGPRGGGPTEAFF
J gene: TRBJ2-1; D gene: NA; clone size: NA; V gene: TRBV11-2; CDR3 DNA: TGTGCCAGCAGCTTCCAACAGGGCCGTCCTCCCTACAATGAGCAGTTCTTC; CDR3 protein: CASSFQQGRPPYNEQFF
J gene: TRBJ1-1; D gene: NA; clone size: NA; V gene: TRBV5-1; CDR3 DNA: TGCGCCAGTAAAGGGGGGGAAGAGAACACTGAAGCTTTCTTT; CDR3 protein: CASKGGEENTEAFF
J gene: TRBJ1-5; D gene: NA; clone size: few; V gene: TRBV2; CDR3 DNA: TGTGCCAGCAAGGAGGACCCGGGGGACAATCAGCCCCAGCATTTT; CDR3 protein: CASKEDPGDNQPQHF
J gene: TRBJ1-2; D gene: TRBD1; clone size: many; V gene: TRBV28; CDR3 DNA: TGTGCCAGCAGTTGGGACAGGGGGAATCTCGGCTACACCTTC; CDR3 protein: CASSWDRGNLGYTF
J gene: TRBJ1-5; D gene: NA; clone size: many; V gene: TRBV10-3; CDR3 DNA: TGTGCCATCAGTCATAGCAATCAGCCCCAGCATTTT; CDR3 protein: CAISHSNQPQHF
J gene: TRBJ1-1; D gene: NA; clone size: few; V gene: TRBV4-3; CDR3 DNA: TGCGCCAGCAGCCAAGATTACTCCCAGACTGAAGCTTTCTTT; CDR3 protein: CASSQDYSQTEAFF
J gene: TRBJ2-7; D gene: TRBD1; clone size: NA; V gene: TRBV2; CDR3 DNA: TGTGCCAGCAGTGTTTCAGGGGGCAGACTTGATTCCTACGAGCAGTACTTC; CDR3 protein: CASSVSGGRLDSYEQYF
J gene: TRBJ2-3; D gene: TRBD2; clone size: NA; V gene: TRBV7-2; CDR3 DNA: TGTGCCAGCAGCCGACTAGCGGGAGGGCCGAAAGATACGCAGTATTTT; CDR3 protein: CASSRLAGGPKDTQYF
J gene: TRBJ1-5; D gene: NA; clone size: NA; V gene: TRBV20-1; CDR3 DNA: TGCAGTGCTAGAGATCGGACGAGGGCAAGGGAGCCCCAGCATTTT; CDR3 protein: CSARDRTRAREPQHF
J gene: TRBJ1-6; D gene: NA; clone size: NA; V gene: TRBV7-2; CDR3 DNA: TGTGCCAGCAGCCAACGGGACGTAAGCAATAATTCACCCCTCCACTTT; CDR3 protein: CASSQRDVSNNSPLHF
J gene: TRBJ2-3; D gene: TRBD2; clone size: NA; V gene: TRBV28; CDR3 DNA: TGTGCCAGCAGCTTGGGACTAGCGGATTCTAGCACAGATACGCAGTATTTT; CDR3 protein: CASSLGLADSSTDTQYF
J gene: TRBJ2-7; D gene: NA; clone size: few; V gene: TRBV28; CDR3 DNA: TGTGCCAGCAGTTTCGTAGGACTTCCATACGAGCAGTACTTC; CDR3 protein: CASSFVGLPYEQYF
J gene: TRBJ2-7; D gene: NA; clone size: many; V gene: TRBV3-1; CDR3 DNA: TGTGCCAGCAGCCAATTGGGGCGCGACGAGCAGTACTTC; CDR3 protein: CASSQLGRDEQYF
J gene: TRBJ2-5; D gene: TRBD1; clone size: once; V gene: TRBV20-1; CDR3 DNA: TGCAGACCAGGGGGCCAAGAGACCCAGTACTTC; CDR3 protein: CRPGGQETQYF
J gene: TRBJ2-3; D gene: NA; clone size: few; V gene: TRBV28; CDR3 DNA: TGTGCCAGCAGTTTAGAAGCACCGAGCACAGATACGCAGTATTTT; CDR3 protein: CASSLEAPSTDTQYF
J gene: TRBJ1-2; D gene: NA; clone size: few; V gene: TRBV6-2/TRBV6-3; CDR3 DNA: TGTGCCAGCACCAACCCTGAGAGTGGCTACACCTTC; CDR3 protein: CASTNPESGYTF
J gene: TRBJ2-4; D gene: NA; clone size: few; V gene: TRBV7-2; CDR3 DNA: TGTGCCAGCAGCTTATTAGAGGGTGCGGGCATTCAGTACTTC; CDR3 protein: CASSLLEGAGIQYF
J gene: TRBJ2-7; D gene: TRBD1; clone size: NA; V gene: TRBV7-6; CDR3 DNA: TGTGCCAGCAGCTTAGGGACAGGGAACACCTACGAGCAGTACTTC; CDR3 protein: CASSLGTGNTYEQYF
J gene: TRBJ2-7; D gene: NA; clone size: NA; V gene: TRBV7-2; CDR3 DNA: TGTGCCAACAGCCCCGGCCAGTGGCCCTACGAGCAGTACTTC; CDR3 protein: CANSPGQWPYEQYF
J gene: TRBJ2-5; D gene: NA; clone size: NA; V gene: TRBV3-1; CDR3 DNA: TGTGCCAGCACCCGAACGGGTGGGACCCAGTACTTC; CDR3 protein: CASTRTGGTQYF
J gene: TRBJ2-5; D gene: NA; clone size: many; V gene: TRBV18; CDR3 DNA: TGTGCCAGCTCACCGCTAGCACACCAAGAGACCCAGTACTTC; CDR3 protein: CASSPLAHQETQYF
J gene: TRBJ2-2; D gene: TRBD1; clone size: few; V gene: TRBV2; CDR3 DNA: TGTGCCAGCAGTATGACAGGGAGTGTTTCCGGGGAGCTGTTTTTT; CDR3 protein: CASSMTGSVSGELFF
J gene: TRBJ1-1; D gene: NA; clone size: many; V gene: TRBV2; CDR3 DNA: TGTGCCAGCAGTGATTCGATGGTGAACACTGAAGCTTTCTTT; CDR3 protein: CASSDSMVNTEAFF
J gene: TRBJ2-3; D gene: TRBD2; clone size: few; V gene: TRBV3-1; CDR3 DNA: TGTGCCAGCAGCGCTAGCGGGAGAAGAGATACGCAGTATTTT; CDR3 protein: CASSASGRRDTQYF
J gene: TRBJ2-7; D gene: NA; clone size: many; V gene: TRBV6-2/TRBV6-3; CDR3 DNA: TGTGCCAGCAGTACAGGGGTCGGCGGGAGGAGTTCCGAGCAGTACTTC; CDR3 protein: CASSTGVGGRSSEQYF
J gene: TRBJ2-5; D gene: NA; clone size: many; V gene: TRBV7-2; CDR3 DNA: TGTGCCAGCAGCTTAGTTGTCGGGAGCCAAGAGACCCAGTACTTC; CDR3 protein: CASSLVVGSQETQYF
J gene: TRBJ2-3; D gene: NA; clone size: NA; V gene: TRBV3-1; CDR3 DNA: TGTGCCAGCAGCCAAGGAGCCACCACAGATACGCAGTATTTT; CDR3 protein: CASSQGATTDTQYF
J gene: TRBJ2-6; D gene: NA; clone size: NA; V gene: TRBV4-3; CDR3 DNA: TGCGCCAGCAGCCAAGAGTGGGGGTCTGGGGCCAACGTCCTGACTTTC; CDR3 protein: CASSQEWGSGANVLTF